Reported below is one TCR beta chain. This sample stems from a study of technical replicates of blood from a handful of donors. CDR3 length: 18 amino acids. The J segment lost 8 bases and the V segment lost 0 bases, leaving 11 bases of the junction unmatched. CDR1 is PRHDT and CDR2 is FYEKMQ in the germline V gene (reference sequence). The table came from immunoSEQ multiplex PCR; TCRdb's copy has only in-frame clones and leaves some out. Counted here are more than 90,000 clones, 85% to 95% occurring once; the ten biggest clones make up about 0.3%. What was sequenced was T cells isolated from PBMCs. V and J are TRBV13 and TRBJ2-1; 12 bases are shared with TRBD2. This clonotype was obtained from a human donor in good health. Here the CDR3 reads CASSLGQWGLAGRDEQFF. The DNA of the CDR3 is TGTGCCAGCAGCTTAGGCCAATGGGGACTAGCGGGCAGGGATGAGCAGTTCTTC.